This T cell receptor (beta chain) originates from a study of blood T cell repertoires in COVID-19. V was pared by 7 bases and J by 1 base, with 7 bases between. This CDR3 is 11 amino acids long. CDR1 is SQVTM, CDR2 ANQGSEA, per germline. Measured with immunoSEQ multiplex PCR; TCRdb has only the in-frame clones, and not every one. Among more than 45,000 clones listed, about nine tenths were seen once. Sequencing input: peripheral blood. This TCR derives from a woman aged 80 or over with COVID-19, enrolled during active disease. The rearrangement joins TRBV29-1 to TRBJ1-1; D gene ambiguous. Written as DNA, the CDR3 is TGCAGCGCTGACTCGAACACTGAAGCTTTCTTT. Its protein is CSADSNTEAFF.